Listed here are 28 T cell receptor beta chains from one sample, sequenced in a study of somatic mutations in cytotoxic T cells in rheumatoid arthritis. Only in-frame clones appear in the TCRdb table, and some are missing; sequencing was by immunoSEQ multiplex PCR. Of around 29,000 clones in the sample, more than 75% were seen once. The source material was CD8+ T cells sorted from blood. All receptors derive from an adult with rheumatoid arthritis.

The chain recombines TRBV10-2 with TRBJ2-7; D is unclear. Trimming pared 4 bases from V and 2 bases from J, leaving 6 bases between. Per germline, CDR1 WSHSY and CDR2 SAAADI. The CDR3 runs to 12 residues. CDR3 sequence (DNA): TGCGCCAGCAGTGGGGATGCCTACGAGCAGTACTTC. This gives the protein CASSGDAYEQYF.

This clone appeared a few times. V usage is TRBV7-9 and J usage is TRBJ2-5; 9 positions agree with TRBD2. The CDR3 covers 15 residues. The ends lost 0 bases at V and 9 bases at J; junction bases unmatched: 8. Germline CDR1 is SEHNR and CDR2 is FQNEAQ (reference sequence). The CDR3 protein is CASSLAAGGKAAQYF. In DNA, the CDR3 is TGTGCCAGCAGCTTAGCGGCGGGAGGGAAGGCGGCCCAGTACTTC. The whole variable domain, filled in from reference TRBV7-9 and TRBJ2-5, reads DTGVSQNPRHKITKRGQNVTFRCDPISEHNRLYWYRQTLGQGPEFLTYFQNEAQLEKSRLLSDRFSAERPKGSFSTLEIQRTEQGDSAMYLCASSLAAGGKAAQYFGPGTRLLVL.

The rearrangement joins TRBV5-6 to TRBJ1-2, with D maybe TRBD1 (6 bases). This CDR3 contains 13 residues. In germline, CDR1 is SGHDT, CDR2 YYEEEE. The ends were cut back, 2 bases at V and 3 bases at J, with 8 bases in the middle. In nucleotides, the CDR3 is TGTGCCAGCAGCTTAGGGGGTGACTATGGCTACACCTTC. This sequence encodes CASSLGGDYGYTF.

This chain uses TRBV7-3 with TRBJ2-3; 7 nucleotides align to TRBD1. V was clipped by 3 bases and J by 2 bases; unmatched bases: 8. Germline CDR1 SGHTA, CDR2 FQGTGA. This CDR3 has 16 amino acids. CDR3 residues: CASSLWPGQPTDTQYF. Here the CDR3 DNA reads TGTGCCAGCAGCTTGTGGCCGGGACAGCCCACAGATACGCAGTATTTT.

The chain couples TRBV30 to TRBJ2-3; 8 nucleotides align to TRBD1. The CDR3 loop spans 16 amino acids. Germline V gene lookup returns CDR1 GTSNPN and CDR2 SVGIG (reference sequence). V lost 5 bases, J lost 0 bases, and 10 bases stayed unmatched. The CDR3 here is CAWLPPTGGSTDTQYF. In DNA form, the CDR3 reads TGTGCCTGGCTTCCCCCCACAGGGGGGAGCACAGATACGCAGTATTTT.

This clone was found a few times. This chain connects TRBV2 to TRBJ1-2; 7 bases line up with TRBD1. The junction had 2 bases not matched to a gene; V was cut back by 6 bases and J by 1 base. The CDR3 sequence is 13 residues long. CDR1 and CDR2 from the germline V gene are SNHLY and FYNNEI. The CDR3 DNA follows: TGTGCCAGCAGGACAGGGAGTAACTATGGCTACACCTTC. Translation gives CASRTGSNYGYTF.

The rearrangement uses TRBV27 and TRBJ1-1, with a tentative D call TRBD1 (6 bases). Per germline, CDR1 MNHEY and CDR2 SMNVEV (reference sequence). The V end lost 5 bases, the J end lost 1 base, and 11 bases lay between the germline ends. This CDR3 is 14 amino acids long. CDR3 nucleotides: TGTGCCAGCAGTCTTCGACAGGAGAACACTGAAGCTTTCTTT. Translation gives CASSLRQENTEAFF.

This clone was observed a single time. The same CDR3 is also encoded by other DNA sequences in this sample. The chain uses TRBV14 and TRBJ2-1, with D maybe TRBD2 (6 bases). CDR1 and CDR2 (germline): SGHDN, FVKESK. The CDR3 spans 16 residues. V lost 1 base and J 3 bases, leaving 13 bases between the germline ends. CDR3 amino acids: CASSQGAGRLYNEQFF. Here the CDR3 DNA reads TGTGCCAGCAGCCAAGGGGCGGGACGGCTCTACAATGAGCAGTTCTTC. Together with reference TRBV14 and TRBJ2-1, the CDR3 gives the full variable domain: EAGVTQFPSHSVIEKGQTVTLRCDPISGHDNLYWYRRVMGKEIKFLLHFVKESKQDESGMPNNRFLAERTGGTYSTLKVQPAELEDSGVYFCASSQGAGRLYNEQFFGPGTRLTVL.

This clone occurred a few times. The chain joins TRBV5-6 to TRBJ1-1, with D unresolved. Trimming took off 1 base at V and 4 bases at J, with 8 bases between the two ends. CDR1 SGHDT and CDR2 YYEEEE come from the germline V gene. The CDR3 length is 13 residues. The CDR3 protein is CASSLRTGTEAFF. The CDR3 bases are TGTGCCAGCAGCTTGAGGACTGGCACTGAAGCTTTCTTT.

The chain couples TRBV30 to TRBJ1-1; D unclear. V lost 3 bases and J 1 base, leaving 9 bases between the germline ends. This CDR3 region has 13 residues. CDR1 is GTSNPN, CDR2 SVGIG, per germline (reference sequence). CDR3 nucleotides: TGTGCCTGGAGGGTGTTTGGGAACACTGAAGCTTTCTTT. It yields the protein CAWRVFGNTEAFF.

The chain carries TRBV6-1 and TRBJ2-5; D is tentatively TRBD1 or TRBD2 (6 bases each). This CDR3 contains 14 residues. The V gene's germline CDR1 is MNHNS and CDR2 SASEGT. Trimming shortened V by 11 bases and J by 5 bases, and 21 bases separated the two germline ends. Here the CDR3 reads CAGQRAGEVETQYF. The CDR3 DNA reads as TGTGCCGGACAGCGTGCCGGGGAGGTGGAGACCCAGTACTTC.

This clone was recorded once. The chain couples TRBV4-2 to TRBJ2-7; D remains unclear. The CDR3 is 14 residues long. Germline V CDR1 and CDR2: LGHNA, YNFKEQ. Trimming removed 0 bases from V and 5 bases from J, with 11 bases in between. The CDR3 DNA is TGTGCCAGCAGCCAAGATCGAGGAGACCACGAGCAGTACTTC. It translates to CASSQDRGDHEQYF.

The genes are TRBV29-1 and TRBJ2-7; TRBD2 matches 9 bases. V shed 6 bases and J 4 bases; nucleotides not matched to a gene: 7. The CDR3 covers 13 residues. Germline V gene data show CDR1 as SQVTM and CDR2 as ANQGSEA. Here the CDR3 reads CSVRLADFYEQYF. The DNA for the CDR3 is TGCAGCGTACGACTAGCGGATTTTTACGAGCAGTACTTC.

The chain employs TRBV5-1 and TRBJ1-2, with D possibly TRBD1 on 5 matching bases. Trimming took 4 bases from V and 3 from J, leaving 16 bases between them. CDR3 length: 15 residues. Germline loops: CDR1 SGHRS, CDR2 YFSETQ. The chain's CDR3 is CASSPWAGSDYGYTF. The CDR3 nucleotides read TGCGCCAGCAGCCCATGGGCAGGGTCGGACTATGGCTACACCTTC.

This chain connects TRBV29-1 to TRBJ1-2; the D gene is possibly TRBD1 (5 bases). The CDR3 spans 14 residues. Germline V gives CDR1 SQVTM, CDR2 ANQGSEA. V shed 3 bases and J shed 4 bases, with 15 bases lying between them. The DNA for the CDR3 is TGCAGCGTTGAGGGGCTCAACCCGGCCTATGGCTACACCTTC. The encoded protein is CSVEGLNPAYGYTF.

The chain carries TRBV13 and TRBJ2-5, with D possibly being TRBD1 (6 bases). From germline, CDR1 is PRHDT and CDR2 FYEKMQ (reference sequence). CDR3 length equals 14 residues. Trimming shortened V by 5 bases and J by 5 bases, and 15 bases separated the two germline ends. The CDR3 DNA sequence: TGTGCCAGCAGCGGAGGCACAGGGTGGGAGACCCAGTACTTC. Amino acid sequence: CASSGGTGWETQYF.

The genes are TRBV6-5 and TRBJ1-1; D might be TRBD1 (6 bases). This CDR3 is 13 amino acids long. CDR1 MNHEY and CDR2 SVGAGI come from the germline V gene. V lost 5 bases, J lost 1 base, and 8 bases lay in between. CDR3 loop: CASSQTGNTEAFF. The CDR3 region has the DNA TGTGCCAGCAGTCAGACAGGGAACACTGAAGCTTTCTTT.

The chain couples TRBV4-1 to TRBJ2-1, with D possibly called TRBD1 or TRBD2 (5 bases each). Germline assignment: CDR1 MGHRA and CDR2 YSYEKL. This CDR3 has 14 residues. Trimming took 1 base from V and 5 from J, leaving 9 bases between them. The DNA of the CDR3 is TGCGCCAGCAGCCAAGCCGGGGCCCACAATGAGCAGTTCTTC. Amino acid sequence: CASSQAGAHNEQFF.

The rearrangement joins TRBV30 to TRBJ2-5, with D possibly called TRBD1 or TRBD2 (5 bases each). The DNA end is more similar to TRBJ2-7, so the J call may be wrong. Per the germline V gene, CDR1 is GTSNPN and CDR2 is SVGIG (reference sequence). This CDR3 is built from 15 residues. CDR3 DNA: TGTGCCTGGAGTGGGGACGCCGGGGCAACCTACGAGCAGTACTTC. It codes for CAWSGDAGATYEQYF.

This chain links TRBV9 with TRBJ2-5; 9 positions agree with TRBD2. Germline V lookup: CDR1 SGDLS, CDR2 YYNGEE. The J segment lost 2 bases and the V segment lost 0 bases, leaving 5 bases of the junction unmatched. This CDR3 has 16 amino acids. The DNA for the CDR3 is TGTGCCAGCAGCGTAGGTAGCGGGAGAGAACAAGAGACCCAGTACTTC. Translated, it gives CASSVGSGREQETQYF.

This sequence joins TRBV27 and TRBJ2-7; 8 nucleotides line up with TRBD1. The V gene's germline CDR1 is MNHEY and CDR2 SMNVEV (reference sequence). CDR3 length: 15 residues. V lost 5 bases and J lost 2; bases outside the gene matches: 8. The CDR3 here is CASSPGQGITYEQYF. The CDR3 DNA follows: TGTGCCAGCAGTCCTGGACAGGGTATTACCTACGAGCAGTACTTC.

This clone was recorded once. CDR3 sequence reads: CASSEIGTSGSHEQFF. The CDR3 coding sequence is TGTGCCAGCAGTGAAATAGGGACTAGCGGGAGCCATGAGCAGTTCTTC. The gene calls are TRBV2 and TRBJ2-1; 14 nucleotides align to TRBD2. V dropped 2 bases and J dropped 8; count of bases not matched to a gene: 5. Looked up from germline, CDR1 is SNHLY and CDR2 is FYNNEI. This CDR3 spans 16 amino acids. The whole variable domain, filled in from reference TRBV2 and TRBJ2-1, reads EPEVTQTPSHQVTQMGQEVILRCVPISNHLYFYWYRQILGQKVEFLVSFYNNEISEKSEIFDDQFSVERPDGSNFTLKIRSTKLEDSAMYFCASSEIGTSGSHEQFFGPGTRLTVL.

This chain links TRBV5-4 with TRBJ2-7, with TRBD1 matching over 7 bases. V trimming: 0 bases; J trimming: 3 bases; junction bases outside the gene matches: 3. Germline V gene lookup returns CDR1 SGHNT and CDR2 YYREEE (reference sequence). The CDR3 is 14 residues long. CDR3 amino acids: CASSLGDRVYEQYF. In nucleotides, the CDR3 is TGTGCCAGCAGCTTGGGAGACAGGGTCTACGAGCAGTACTTC.

This clone was seen a single time. V and J are TRBV4-3 and TRBJ2-5, with TRBD2 identical over 10 bases. With V trimmed by 4 bases and J by 5 bases, 16 bases remained unmatched. The CDR3 extends over 18 amino acids. The V gene's germline CDR1 is LGHNA and CDR2 YSLEER. The CDR3 sequence is CASSLVGGSGGPGETQYF. For the CDR3, the DNA is TGCGCCAGCAGCCTCGTAGGTGGTAGCGGGGGGCCGGGGGAGACCCAGTACTTC.

The chain employs TRBV5-4 and TRBJ2-7, with 10 bases identical to TRBD1. The germline V gene encodes CDR1 SGHNT and CDR2 YYREEE (reference sequence). The ends lost 4 bases at V and 1 base at J; junction bases unmatched: 5. This CDR3 has 15 residues. CDR3 region: CASSGDRGPSYEQYF. The CDR3 nucleotides are TGTGCCAGCAGCGGAGACAGGGGGCCTTCCTACGAGCAGTACTTC.

This clone was seen a single time. The chain carries TRBV15 and TRBJ1-6; no clear D gene. The CDR3 sequence is 16 residues long. The ends were cut back, 4 bases at V and 0 bases at J, with 10 bases in the middle. Looked up from germline, CDR1 is LNHNV and CDR2 is YYDKDF (reference sequence). CDR3 protein: CATSTAVDSYNSPLHF. DNA of the CDR3: TGTGCCACCAGCACCGCAGTGGACTCCTATAATTCACCCCTCCACTTT.

The chain recombines TRBV28 with TRBJ1-2, with unresolved D. The CDR3 is 14 residues long. The V end was cut by 1 base, the J end by 4 bases, with 10 bases between. The germline gives CDR1 MDHEN, CDR2 SYDVKM. The CDR3 loop reads CASSLLSTGYGYTF. For the CDR3, the DNA is TGTGCCAGCAGTTTATTAAGTACTGGCTATGGCTACACCTTC.

This clone has more than one count but fewer than ten. V gene TRBV4-2 combines with J gene TRBJ1-1; D is possibly TRBD1 (5 bases). This CDR3 has 13 amino acids. Germline V CDR1 and CDR2: LGHNA, YNFKEQ. V shed 1 base and J shed 9 bases, with 12 bases lying between them. CDR3 coding DNA: TGTGCCAGCAGCCAAGTGGGGGTAGCCAAAGCTTTCTTT. This codes for CASSQVGVAKAFF.